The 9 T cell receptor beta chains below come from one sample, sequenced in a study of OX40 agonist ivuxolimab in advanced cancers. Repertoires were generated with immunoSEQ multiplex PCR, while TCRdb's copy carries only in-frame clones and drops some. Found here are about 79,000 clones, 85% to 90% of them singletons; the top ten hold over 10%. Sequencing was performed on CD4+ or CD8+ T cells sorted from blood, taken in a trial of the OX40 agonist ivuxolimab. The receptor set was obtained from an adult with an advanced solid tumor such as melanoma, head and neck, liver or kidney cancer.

CDR3 nucleotide sequence: TGTGCCAGCAGTTTAAGGGCGGGAGGGCCCGGGGAGCTGTTTTTT. It is translated as CASSLRAGGPGELFF. The chain links TRBV27 to TRBJ2-2; TRBD2 matches at 9 bases. Germline CDR1 and CDR2: MNHEY and SMNVEV (reference sequence). The CDR3 length is 15 residues. The V gene end was trimmed by 2 bases and the J gene end by 6 bases; junction bases not matched to a gene: 4.

CDR3 bases: TGTGCCATCAGTGAGTCGGGCTCTGGAAACACCATATATTTT. This codes for CAISESGSGNTIYF. V is TRBV10-3 and J is TRBJ1-3; D gene uncertain. This CDR3 spans 14 amino acids. The germline CDR1 and CDR2 sequences are ENHRY and SYGVKD. With 0 bases removed from V and 0 bases from J, the gap between germline ends came to 3 bases.

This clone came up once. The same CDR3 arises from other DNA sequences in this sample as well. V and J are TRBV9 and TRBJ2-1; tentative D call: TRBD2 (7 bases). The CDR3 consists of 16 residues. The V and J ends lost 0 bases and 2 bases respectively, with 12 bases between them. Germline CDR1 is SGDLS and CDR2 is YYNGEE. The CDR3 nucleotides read TGTGCCAGCAGCGTAGTAGGGGGGGGGACCTACAATGAGCAGTTCTTC. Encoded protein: CASSVVGGGTYNEQFF.

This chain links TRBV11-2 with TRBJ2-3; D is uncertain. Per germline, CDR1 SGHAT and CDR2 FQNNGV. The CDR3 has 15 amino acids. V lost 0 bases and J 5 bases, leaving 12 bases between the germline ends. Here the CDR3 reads CASSLDWSVGDTQYF. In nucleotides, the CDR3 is TGTGCCAGCAGCTTAGATTGGTCAGTAGGAGATACGCAGTATTTT.

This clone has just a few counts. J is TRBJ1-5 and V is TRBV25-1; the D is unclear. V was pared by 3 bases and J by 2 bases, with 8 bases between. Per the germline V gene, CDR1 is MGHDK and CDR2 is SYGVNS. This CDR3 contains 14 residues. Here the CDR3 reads CASSDSGRNQPQHF. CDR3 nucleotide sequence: TGTGCCAGCAGTGACTCGGGCCGCAATCAGCCCCAGCATTTT.

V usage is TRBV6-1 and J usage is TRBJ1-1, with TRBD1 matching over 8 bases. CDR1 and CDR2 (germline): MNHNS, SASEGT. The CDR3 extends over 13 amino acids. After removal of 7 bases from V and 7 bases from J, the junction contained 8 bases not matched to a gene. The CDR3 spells CASTLTGASEAFF. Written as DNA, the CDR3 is TGTGCCAGCACCTTGACAGGGGCGAGTGAAGCTTTCTTT.

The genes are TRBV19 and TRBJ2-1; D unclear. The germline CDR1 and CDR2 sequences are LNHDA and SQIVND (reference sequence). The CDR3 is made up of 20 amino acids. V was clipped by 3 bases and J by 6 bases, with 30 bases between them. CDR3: CASSISRITHSPLSLNEQFF. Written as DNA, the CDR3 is TGTGCCAGTAGTATTTCTAGGATCACCCACAGCCCTCTTTCCCTCAATGAGCAGTTCTTC.

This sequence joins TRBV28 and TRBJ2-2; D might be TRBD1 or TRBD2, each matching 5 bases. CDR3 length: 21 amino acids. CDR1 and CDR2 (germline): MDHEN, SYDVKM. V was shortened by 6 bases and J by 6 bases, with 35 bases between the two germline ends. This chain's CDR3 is CASSSPPFLGESDEWSGELFF. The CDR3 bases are TGTGCCAGCAGCTCCCCCCCATTTTTGGGGGAGAGTGACGAGTGGTCCGGGGAGCTGTTTTTT. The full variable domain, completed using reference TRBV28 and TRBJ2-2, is DVKVTQSSRYLVKRTGEKVFLECVQDMDHENMFWYRQDPGLGLRLIYFSYDVKMKEKGDIPEGYSVSREKKERFSLILESASTNQTSMYLCASSSPPFLGESDEWSGELFFGEGSRLTVL.

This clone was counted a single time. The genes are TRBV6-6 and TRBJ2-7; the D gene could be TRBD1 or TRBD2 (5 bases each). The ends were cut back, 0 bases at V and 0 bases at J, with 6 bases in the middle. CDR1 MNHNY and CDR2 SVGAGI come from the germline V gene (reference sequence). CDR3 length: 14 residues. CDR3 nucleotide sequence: TGTGCCAGCAGTTACTCTGGGGGCTCCTACGAGCAGTACTTC. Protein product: CASSYSGGSYEQYF.